The next 26 T cell receptor beta chains were all read from a single sample in a study of identical twins. TCRdb fed the 5' RACE reads into MiXCR, producing one record per CDR3 protein. The sample includes 510,000 or so distinct CDR3 sequences, about 15% of them seen just once. These data were likewise used in another study, on yellow fever vaccine responses in identical twins.

Sequenced input: CD4+ T cells sorted from blood. Receptor source: a woman younger than 35 in good health.

The gene calls are TRBV5-6 and TRBJ2-7; no firm D call. The length of the CDR3 is 15 residues. Germline-derived CDR1 and CDR2 are SGHDT and YYEEEE. V was pared by 2 bases and J by 3 bases, with 15 bases between. This CDR3 reads CASSFTTAGNYEQYF. The CDR3 coding sequence is TGTGCCAGCAGCTTTACCACAGCTGGGAACTACGAGCAGTACTTC.

This sequence joins TRBV15 and TRBJ2-7; 9 bases map to TRBD1. The V segment lost 5 bases and the J segment 2 bases; nucleotides outside the gene matches: 4. CDR3 size: 14 residues. Germline CDR1 LNHNV, CDR2 YYDKDF (reference sequence). The CDR3 spells CATSYGQGPYEQYV. In DNA form, the CDR3 reads TGTGCCACCAGCTATGGACAGGGGCCCTACGAGCAGTACGTC.

Here the CDR3 reads CASSFLANTGELFF. CDR3 nucleotides: TGTGCCAGCAGCTTCCTGGCGAACACCGGGGAGCTGTTTTTT. V is TRBV11-2 and J is TRBJ2-2, with D uncertain. V was shortened by 3 bases and J by 0 bases, with 5 bases between the two germline ends. Germline CDR1 is SGHAT and CDR2 is FQNNGV. This CDR3 region has 14 residues.

In its sample, this clonotype was seen many times. This chain connects TRBV20-1 to TRBJ2-4; 8 bases are a match to TRBD1. Germline-derived CDR1 and CDR2 are DFQATT and SNEGSKA (reference sequence). This CDR3 has 13 residues. The ends lost 2 bases at V and 5 bases at J; junction bases unmatched: 2. The CDR3 reads CSARRDRQNIQYF. For the CDR3, the DNA is TGCAGTGCTAGACGGGACAGGCAAAACATTCAGTACTTC.

This clonotype was seen more than once but under ten times. The chain recombines TRBV7-3 with TRBJ2-7; 8 nucleotides agree with TRBD2. CDR3 size: 13 residues. Germline V gene data show CDR1 as SGHTA and CDR2 as FQGTGA. The V gene end was trimmed by 9 bases and the J gene end by 5 bases; junction bases not matched to a gene: 9. CDR3 amino acids: CASSSRREDEQYF. The DNA for the CDR3 is TGTGCCAGTTCGTCCCGGCGGGAGGACGAGCAGTACTTC.

The chain carries TRBV18 and TRBJ2-5, with 9 bases lining up with TRBD1. This CDR3 is 15 amino acids long. Looked up from germline, CDR1 is KGHSH and CDR2 is LQKENI. The V gene end was trimmed by 2 bases and the J gene end by 5 bases; junction bases not matched to a gene: 6. CDR3 sequence: CASSPRGQGTETQYF. CDR3 DNA sequence: TGTGCCAGCTCACCAAGGGGACAGGGAACGGAGACCCAGTACTTC. The complete variable domain, with remaining parts taken from reference TRBV18 and TRBJ2-5, reads NAGVMQNPRHLVRRRGQEARLRCSPMKGHSHVYWYRQLPEEGLKFMVYLQKENIIDESGMPKERFSAEFPKEGPSILRIQQVVRGDSAAYFCASSPRGQGTETQYFGPGTRLLVL.

The chain carries TRBV20-1 and TRBJ2-7; D call uncertain. Germline V lookup: CDR1 DFQATT, CDR2 SNEGSKA (reference sequence). The CDR3 loop spans 11 amino acids. V lost 3 bases and J lost 3, with 6 bases in between. The CDR3 DNA reads TGCAGTGCTAGTGATGTCTACGAGCAGTACTTC. The encoded protein is CSASDVYEQYF.

This clonotype was detected only a few times. The chain has TRBV5-1 and TRBJ2-2; no definite D call. Germline assignment: CDR1 SGHRS and CDR2 YFSETQ. Trimming pared 1 base from V and 7 bases from J, leaving 11 bases between. The CDR3 spans 14 residues. CDR3 nucleotides: TGCGCCAGCAGCTTGCCGGTCGGTAACGGGGAGCTGTTTTTT. Its protein is CASSLPVGNGELFF.

This chain joins TRBV29-1 and TRBJ2-5, with 9 bases lining up with TRBD2. With V trimmed by 7 bases and J by 4 bases, 10 bases remained unmatched. Germline CDR1 and CDR2: SQVTM and ANQGSEA. The CDR3 loop spans 14 amino acids. CDR3 protein: CSAPAAGGLETQYF. The CDR3 bases are TGCAGCGCCCCTGCAGCGGGAGGCTTAGAGACCCAGTACTTC.

The table lists this clonotype with a few counts. The rearrangement links TRBV3-1 to TRBJ2-3, with a tentative D call TRBD1 (5 bases). Germline CDR1 LGHDT, CDR2 YNNKEL (reference sequence). V was cut by 0 bases and J by 1 base, with 14 bases left in between. The CDR3 spans 17 residues. CDR3 region: CASSQEGLLSRTDTQYF. The CDR3 DNA reads TGTGCCAGCAGCCAAGAGGGGCTGCTCTCTCGCACAGATACGCAGTATTTT.

This clonotype was seen a few times. The chain couples TRBV12-3 or TRBV12-4 to TRBJ2-3, with 8 positions matching TRBD1. J lost 10 bases, V lost 2 bases, and 8 bases had no gene match. The CDR3 is made up of 14 amino acids. CDR3 sequence: CASSLMGQVIAQYF. In DNA form, the CDR3 reads TGTGCCAGCAGTTTAATGGGACAGGTTATTGCGCAGTATTTT.

V and J are TRBV12-3 or TRBV12-4 and TRBJ2-2; 10 bases match TRBD2. This CDR3 is built from 15 residues. J gave up 5 bases and V 6 bases, and 6 bases lay outside the gene matches. In DNA, the CDR3 is TGTGCCAGCAGCCTTCGGGGACTAGCGACCGGGGAGCTGTTTTTT. This sequence encodes CASSLRGLATGELFF.

This chain joins TRBV7-8 and TRBJ2-2; unclear D gene. There are 12 residues in the CDR3. From germline, CDR1 is SGHVS and CDR2 FQNEAQ. V was trimmed by 6 bases and J by 5 bases, leaving 7 bases between them. This CDR3 reads CASRPTTGELFF. CDR3 DNA sequence: TGTGCCAGCAGGCCGACAACCGGGGAGCTGTTTTTT.

This clonotype was found a few times. The chain combines TRBV20-1 with TRBJ2-2; 8 bases agree with TRBD2. Germline V CDR1 and CDR2: DFQATT, SNEGSKA (reference sequence). V lost 1 base to trimming and J lost 7 bases; unmatched junction nucleotides: 8. The CDR3 has 15 amino acids. Here the CDR3 DNA reads TGCAGTGCTAGAGCCCCCGGGACTAGTATCGGGGAGCTGTTTTTT. It is translated as CSARAPGTSIGELFF.

The table lists this clonotype with a few counts. The rearrangement uses TRBV18 and TRBJ2-1; D is ambiguous. The V and J ends lost 0 bases and 3 bases respectively, with 9 bases between them. The CDR3 covers 15 residues. Germline CDR1 is KGHSH and CDR2 is LQKENI. The CDR3 protein is CASSPPVRSYNEQFF. The DNA of the CDR3 is TGTGCCAGCTCACCACCGGTCAGAAGCTACAATGAGCAGTTCTTC.

This clonotype was seen only a few times. The chain employs TRBV27 and TRBJ2-7; D may correspond to TRBD1 or TRBD2 (5 bases each). V lost 6 bases to trimming and J lost 7 bases, with 25 bases between them. The germline CDR1 and CDR2 sequences are MNHEY and SMNVEV (reference sequence). This CDR3 region has 16 residues. The CDR3 DNA follows: TGTGCCAGCAGCCGGATTGGGGACCCCCGATTCGGGGAGCAGTACTTC. Amino acid sequence: CASSRIGDPRFGEQYF.

This clonotype was recorded a few times. The chain joins TRBV3-1 to TRBJ1-2; D is unclear. From germline, CDR1 is LGHDT and CDR2 YNNKEL (reference sequence). V lost 0 bases, J lost 7 bases, and 18 bases lay in between. The CDR3 consists of 16 residues. The CDR3 DNA follows: TGTGCCAGCAGCCAAGATAGTGCATCTAGATATGGTGGCTACACCTTC. This codes for CASSQDSASRYGGYTF.

This clonotype was seen a few times. The V call is TRBV24-1, the J call TRBJ2-1; 8 nucleotides align to TRBD1. The CDR3 loop spans 15 amino acids. With V trimmed by 3 bases and J by 3 bases, 3 bases remained unmatched. The germline gives CDR1 KGHDR, CDR2 SFDVKD. The chain's CDR3 is CATSDLDRDYNEQFF. CDR3 coding DNA: TGTGCCACCAGTGATCTGGACAGGGACTACAATGAGCAGTTCTTC.

V usage is TRBV6-2 or TRBV6-3 and J usage is TRBJ1-5; 8 nucleotides line up with TRBD1. The CDR3 consists of 15 residues. V shed 6 bases and J 2 bases; nucleotides not matched to a gene: 6. The germline V gene has CDR1 MNHEY and CDR2 SVGEGT. CDR3 bases: TGTGCCAGCAGGGCGGACAGGGTTGGCAATCAGCCCCAGCATTTT. Amino acid sequence: CASRADRVGNQPQHF.

This clonotype turned up a few times. The V and J genes are TRBV29-1 and TRBJ2-2; the match to TRBD1 covers 8 bases. The CDR3 extends over 14 amino acids. Trimming at V came to 6 bases and at J to 5 bases, leaving 8 bases not matched to a gene. Looked up from germline, CDR1 is SQVTM and CDR2 is ANQGSEA. In nucleotides, the CDR3 is TGCAGCGTCCAGGACAGGGAAGGAACCGGGGAGCTGTTTTTT. Encoded protein: CSVQDREGTGELFF.

V usage is TRBV20-1 and J usage is TRBJ2-2; D is uncertain. V gave up 2 bases and J gave up 6 bases, with 10 bases separating them. This CDR3 has 13 residues. In germline, CDR1 is DFQATT, CDR2 SNEGSKA (reference sequence). CDR3 region: CSARRIDAGELFF. The DNA for the CDR3 is TGCAGTGCTAGACGAATTGATGCCGGGGAGCTGTTTTTT.

The chain couples TRBV24-1 to TRBJ1-5; D is ambiguous. Trimming took 2 bases from V and 4 from J, leaving 5 bases between them. The CDR3 spans 13 residues. Germline V gives CDR1 KGHDR, CDR2 SFDVKD. CDR3 DNA sequence: TGTGCCACCAGTGATTCGCCTAATCAGCCCCAGCATTTT. Its protein product is CATSDSPNQPQHF.

This clonotype was picked up a small number of times. This chain connects TRBV20-1 to TRBJ2-7; 11 positions match TRBD1. In germline, CDR1 is DFQATT, CDR2 SNEGSKA (reference sequence). V gave up 5 bases and J gave up 4 bases; unmatched junction bases: 4. CDR3 length: 13 amino acids. CDR3 nucleotide sequence: TGCAGTGCTTCCGGGACAGGGGGTTACGAGCAGTACGTC. Amino acid sequence: CSASGTGGYEQYV.

Of note for this clonotype: As the CDR3 is not closed by the conserved phenylalanine or tryptophan, this likely results from a read error. V usage is TRBV20-1 and J usage is TRBJ2-5, with D possibly being TRBD1 (5 bases). This CDR3 contains 11 residues. Germline V lookup: CDR1 DFQATT, CDR2 SNEGSKA (reference sequence). Between the trimmed V and J ends, which lost 2 bases and 5 bases, there was a span of 6 bases. The CDR3 DNA reads as TGCAGTGCTAGAAAGGGGGAGACCCAGTACTTA. Translation: CSARKGETQYL.

The genes are TRBV7-2 and TRBJ1-3, with D unresolved. From germline, CDR1 is SGHTA and CDR2 FQGNSA. The ends were cut back, 5 bases at V and 4 bases at J, with 15 bases in the middle. There are 15 residues in the CDR3. The CDR3 nucleotides read TGTGCCAGCAGCCTCGAGTCCCTCCAGGGAAACACCATATATTTT. Its translation: CASSLESLQGNTIYF.

Only a few counts were recorded for this clonotype. The chain carries TRBV3-1 and TRBJ2-1; D is unclear. Trimming took off 1 base at V and 9 bases at J, with 7 bases between the two ends. CDR3 length equals 12 residues. Germline-derived CDR1 and CDR2 are LGHDT and YNNKEL (reference sequence). This CDR3 reads CASSQVLGEQFF. The CDR3 DNA follows: TGTGCCAGCAGCCAAGTCCTGGGTGAGCAGTTCTTC.